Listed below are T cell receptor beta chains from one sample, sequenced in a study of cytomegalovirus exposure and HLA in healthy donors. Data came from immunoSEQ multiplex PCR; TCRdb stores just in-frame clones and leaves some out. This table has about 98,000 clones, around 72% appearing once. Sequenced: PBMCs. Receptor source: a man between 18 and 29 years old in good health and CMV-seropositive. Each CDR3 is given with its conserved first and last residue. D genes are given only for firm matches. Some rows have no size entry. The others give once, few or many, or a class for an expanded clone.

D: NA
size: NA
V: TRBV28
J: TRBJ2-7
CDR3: CASRRTEVHEQYF
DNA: TGTGCCAGCAGACGGACAGAGGTCCACGAGCAGTACTTC

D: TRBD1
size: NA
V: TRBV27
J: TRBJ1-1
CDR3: CASSFLAAGGSIAEAFF
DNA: TGTGCCAGCAGTTTCTTGGCGGCAGGGGGAAGTATCGCTGAAGCTTTCTTT

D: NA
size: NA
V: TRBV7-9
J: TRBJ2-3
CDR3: CASSLASGYGTDTQYF
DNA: TGTGCCAGCAGCTTAGCCTCAGGGTATGGCACAGATACGCAGTATTTT

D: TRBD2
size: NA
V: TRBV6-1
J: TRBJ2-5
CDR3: CASSEGLAGGPGQETQYF
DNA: TGTGCCAGCAGTGAGGGCCTAGCGGGGGGGCCCGGACAAGAGACCCAGTACTTC

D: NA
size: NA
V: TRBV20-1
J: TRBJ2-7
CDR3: CSARAGYEQYF
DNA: TGCAGTGCTAGAGCAGGGTACGAGCAGTACTTC

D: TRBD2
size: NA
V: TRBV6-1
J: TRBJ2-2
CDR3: CASSAGGDTGELFF
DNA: TGTGCCAGCAGTGCGGGGGGGGACACCGGGGAGCTGTTTTTT

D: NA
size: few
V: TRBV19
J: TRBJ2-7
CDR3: CASSIRGETYEQYF
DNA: TGTGCCAGTAGTATTCGCGGGGAGACCTACGAGCAGTACTTC

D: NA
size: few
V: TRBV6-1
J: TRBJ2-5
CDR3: CASRWSIQSIETQYF
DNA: TGTGCCAGCAGGTGGTCGATACAGTCAATTGAGACCCAGTACTTC

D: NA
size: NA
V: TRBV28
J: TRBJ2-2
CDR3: CATLRIGTSLTGELFF
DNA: TGTGCCACCCTAAGAATCGGGACAAGCCTTACCGGGGAGCTGTTTTTT

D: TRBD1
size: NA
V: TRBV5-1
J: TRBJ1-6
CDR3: CASSSRQGEGSPLHF
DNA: TGCGCCAGCAGCTCCAGACAGGGGGAAGGATCACCCCTCCACTTT

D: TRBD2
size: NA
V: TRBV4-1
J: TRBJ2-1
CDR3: CASSPSGGPGNEQFF
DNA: TGCGCCAGCAGCCCATCGGGGGGGCCAGGGAATGAGCAGTTCTTC

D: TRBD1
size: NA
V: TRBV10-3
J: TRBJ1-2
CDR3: CAISEAGGGGYTF
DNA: TGTGCCATCAGTGAGGCAGGGGGCGGTGGCTACACCTTC

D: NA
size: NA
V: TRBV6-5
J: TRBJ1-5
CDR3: CASSYTRGGGQPQHF
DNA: TGTGCCAGCAGTTACACGCGGGGGGGTGGTCAGCCCCAGCATTTT

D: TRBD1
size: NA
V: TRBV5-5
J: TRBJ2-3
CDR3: CASSLAKGTALPTDTQYF
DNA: TGTGCCAGCAGCTTGGCCAAAGGGACAGCCCTACCCACAGATACGCAGTATTTT

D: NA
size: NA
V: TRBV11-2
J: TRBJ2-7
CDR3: CASSFRVGDTRSYEQYF
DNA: TGTGCCAGCAGCTTTAGAGTGGGGGACACGCGCTCCTACGAGCAGTACTTC

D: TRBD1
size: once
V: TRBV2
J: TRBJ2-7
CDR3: CAITPRDSHEQYF
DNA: TGTGCCATAACCCCACGGGACAGCCACGAGCAGTACTTC

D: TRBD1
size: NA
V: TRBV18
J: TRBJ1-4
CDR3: CASSPFDPGTGNEKLFF
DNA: TGTGCCAGCTCACCATTCGATCCCGGGACAGGGAACGAAAAACTGTTTTTT

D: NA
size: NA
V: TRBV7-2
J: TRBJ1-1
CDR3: CASSLAGRGVNTEAFF
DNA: TGTGCCAGCAGCTTAGCGGGGAGGGGGGTGAACACTGAAGCTTTCTTT

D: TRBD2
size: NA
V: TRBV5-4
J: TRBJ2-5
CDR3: CASSLTGLEETQYF
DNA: TGTGCCAGCAGCTTGACGGGACTAGAAGAGACCCAGTACTTC

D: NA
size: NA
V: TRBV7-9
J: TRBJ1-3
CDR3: CASSLEVQRNTIYF
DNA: TGTGCCAGCAGCTTAGAAGTTCAGAGAAACACCATATATTTT

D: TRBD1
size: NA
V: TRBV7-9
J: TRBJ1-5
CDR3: CASSSDDRAHQPQHF
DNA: TGTGCCAGCAGCTCAGATGACAGGGCCCATCAGCCCCAGCATTTT

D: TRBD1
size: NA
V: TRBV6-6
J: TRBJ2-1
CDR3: CASRHRQGLYNEQFF
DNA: TGTGCCAGCAGACATAGACAGGGTCTCTACAATGAGCAGTTCTTC

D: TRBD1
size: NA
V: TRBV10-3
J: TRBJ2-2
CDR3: CAIMDGGQGSTGELFF
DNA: TGTGCCATCATGGATGGGGGACAGGGATCCACCGGGGAGCTGTTTTTT

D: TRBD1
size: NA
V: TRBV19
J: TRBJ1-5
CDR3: CASSRTGTGANQPQHF
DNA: TGTGCCAGTAGTAGGACCGGGACAGGGGCCAATCAGCCCCAGCATTTT

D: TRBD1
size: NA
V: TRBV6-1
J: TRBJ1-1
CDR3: CASSRQGPTEAFF
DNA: TGTGCCAGCAGTAGACAGGGTCCTACTGAAGCTTTCTTT

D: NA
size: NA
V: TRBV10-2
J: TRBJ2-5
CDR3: CASSQPRTGSETQYF
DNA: TGCGCCAGCAGTCAACCGAGGACGGGGAGTGAGACCCAGTACTTC